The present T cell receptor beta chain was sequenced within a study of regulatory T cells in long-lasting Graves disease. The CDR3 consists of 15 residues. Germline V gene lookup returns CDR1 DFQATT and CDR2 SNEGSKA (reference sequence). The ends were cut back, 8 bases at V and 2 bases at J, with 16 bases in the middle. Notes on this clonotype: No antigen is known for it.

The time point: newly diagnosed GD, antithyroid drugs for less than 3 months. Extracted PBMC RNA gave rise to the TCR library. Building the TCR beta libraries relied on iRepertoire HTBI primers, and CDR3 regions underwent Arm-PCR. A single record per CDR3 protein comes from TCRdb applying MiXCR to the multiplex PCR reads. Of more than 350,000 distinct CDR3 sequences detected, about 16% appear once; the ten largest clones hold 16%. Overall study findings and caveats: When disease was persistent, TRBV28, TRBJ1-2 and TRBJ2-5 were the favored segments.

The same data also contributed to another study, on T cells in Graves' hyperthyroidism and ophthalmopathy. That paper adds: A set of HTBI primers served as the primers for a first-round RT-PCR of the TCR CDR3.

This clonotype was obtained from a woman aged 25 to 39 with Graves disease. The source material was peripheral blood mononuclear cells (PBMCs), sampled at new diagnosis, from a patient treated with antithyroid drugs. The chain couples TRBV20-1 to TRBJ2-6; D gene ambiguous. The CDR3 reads CSPQSPGAGANVLTF. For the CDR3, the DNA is TGCAGTCCACAATCCCCAGGAGCTGGGGCCAACGTCCTGACTTTC.